This paragraph reports one TCR beta chain. This specimen comes from a study of blood T cell repertoires in COVID-19. V dropped 4 bases and J dropped 6 bases, with 9 bases sitting between them. This CDR3 has 13 amino acids. Looked up from germline, CDR1 is SGHVS and CDR2 is FQNEAQ. The data were produced by immunoSEQ multiplex PCR, yet TCRdb's version contains in-frame clones alone and is incomplete. The repertoire holds 200,000 to 300,000 clones, 85% to 90% seen once, with 6.2% in the top ten. The V and J genes are TRBV7-8 and TRBJ2-2; D is unclear. The TCR sequence derives from a man aged 55-75 years with acute or convalescent COVID-19. Sequencing input: peripheral blood. CDR3 protein: CASSSLVAGELFF. DNA of the CDR3: TGTGCCAGCAGCTCGTTAGTCGCCGGGGAGCTGTTTTTT.